The clone carrying this TCR beta chain has just a few counts. Its antigen is currently unknown. TCRdb re-called the 5' RACE reads through MiXCR, storing one row per CDR3 protein. The data contain roughly 1,500,000 distinct CDR3 sequences, under 35% of them singletons. The record originates from a study of identical twins. Points from the study as a whole: Abundant beta clonotypes from cord blood had fewer insertions, unlike memory repertoires, which showed none. Twin-shared out-of-frame alpha sequences showed excess low generation probability. Sharing of beta out-of-frame sequences by twins showed a weaker excess.

Donors uniformly comprised healthy Caucasians. This TCR came from a newborn girl in good health. The sequencing sample was made of cord blood.

The CDR3 DNA follows: TGTGCCAGCAGTGAATTCGGGACAGTGAGAGGAGAGACCCAGTACTTC. The encoded protein is CASSEFGTVRGETQYF. The V gene is TRBV25-1, the J gene TRBJ2-5; the match to TRBD1 covers 7 bases. Trimming cost V 1 base and J 4 bases; bases outside gene matches: 9. The CDR3 covers 16 residues. From germline, CDR1 is MGHDK and CDR2 SYGVNS.